This TCR beta chain emerged from a study of blood T cell repertoires in COVID-19. Study details: The United States, Italy and Spain supplied acute and convalescent COVID-19 samples. Sample material is recorded as cDNA or gDNA derived from T cells, B-cell-depleted T cells, or PBMCs.

Losses at the gene ends were 3 bases for V and 0 bases for J; bases not matched to a gene: 4. Looked up from germline, CDR1 is LGHDT and CDR2 is YNNKEL (reference sequence). The CDR3 runs 16 residues. Original analysis: Estimated nucleated cell counts came from reference gene primer amplification. Sequencing used immunoSEQ multiplex PCR; TCRdb keeps in-frame clones, though not all of them. V, J and clone size are taken as reported in that table, and D and trimming were inferred from the DNA itself. There are 110,000 to 150,000 clones in the sample; over 75% occur only once, and approximately 5% lies in the top ten.

Sequenced sample: peripheral blood. This sequence joins TRBV3-1 (or the pseudogene TRBV3-2) and TRBJ2-2, with TRBD2 matching 7 bases. The TCR was taken from a woman aged 45-60 years with acute or convalescent COVID-19. CDR3 nucleotide sequence: TGTGCCAGCAGCCAGACGCGGGGGACGAACACCGGGGAGCTGTTTTTT. This encodes CASSQTRGTNTGELFF.